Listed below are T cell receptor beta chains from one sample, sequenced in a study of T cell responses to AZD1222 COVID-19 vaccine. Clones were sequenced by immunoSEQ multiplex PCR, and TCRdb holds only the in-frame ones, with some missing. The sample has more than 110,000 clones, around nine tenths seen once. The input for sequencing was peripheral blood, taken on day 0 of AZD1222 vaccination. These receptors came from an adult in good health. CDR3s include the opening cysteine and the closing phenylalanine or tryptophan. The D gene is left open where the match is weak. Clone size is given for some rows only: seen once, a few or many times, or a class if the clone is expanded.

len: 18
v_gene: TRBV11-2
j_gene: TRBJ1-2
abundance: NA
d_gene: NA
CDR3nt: TGTGCCAGCAGCTTAGGATTCCTTCGGGCAGGTGGGGACCAGGGCTACACCTTC
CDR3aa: CASSLGFLRAGGDQGYTF

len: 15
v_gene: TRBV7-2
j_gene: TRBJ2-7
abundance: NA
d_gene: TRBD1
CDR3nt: TGTGCCAGCAGCTTAGAGGGGGCGAATCCCTACGAGCAGTACTTC
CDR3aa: CASSLEGANPYEQYF

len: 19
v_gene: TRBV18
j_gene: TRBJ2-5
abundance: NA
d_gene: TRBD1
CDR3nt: TGTGCCAGCTCCCCCAAAGAGGGGGCCGAGAAACCTCCTAAAGAGACCCAGTACTTC
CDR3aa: CASSPKEGAEKPPKETQYF

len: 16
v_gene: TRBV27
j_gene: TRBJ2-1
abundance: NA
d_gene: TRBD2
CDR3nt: TGTGCCAGCAGTACCCCCGGGACTAGCGGCTACAATGAGCAGTTCTTC
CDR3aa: CASSTPGTSGYNEQFF

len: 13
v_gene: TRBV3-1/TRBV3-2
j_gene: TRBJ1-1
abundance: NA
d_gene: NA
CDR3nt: TGTGCCACGACTCAGAAGATGAACACTGAAGCTTTCTTT
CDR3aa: CATTQKMNTEAFF

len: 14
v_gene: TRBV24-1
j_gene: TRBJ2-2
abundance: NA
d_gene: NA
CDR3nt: TGTGCCACCAGAAAGTACACCAACACCGGGGAGCTGTTTTTT
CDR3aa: CATRKYTNTGELFF

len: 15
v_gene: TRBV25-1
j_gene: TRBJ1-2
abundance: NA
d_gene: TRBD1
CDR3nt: TGTGCCAGCAGTGAATACCGACAGGGCTCCTATGGCTACACCTTC
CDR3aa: CASSEYRQGSYGYTF

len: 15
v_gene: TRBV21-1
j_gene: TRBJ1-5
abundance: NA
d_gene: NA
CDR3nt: TGTGCCAGCAGCCGCCAGGAGGGTTCCAGTCAGCCCCAGCATTTT
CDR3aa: CASSRQEGSSQPQHF

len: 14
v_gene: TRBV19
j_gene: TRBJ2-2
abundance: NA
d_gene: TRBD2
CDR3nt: TGTGCCAGTTCGACTAGCGCAAACACCGGGGAGCTGTTTTTT
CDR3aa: CASSTSANTGELFF

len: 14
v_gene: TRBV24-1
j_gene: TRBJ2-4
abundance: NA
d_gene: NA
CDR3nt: TGTGCCACCAGTGATGGTGGGGGCAAAAACATTCAGTACTTC
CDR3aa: CATSDGGGKNIQYF

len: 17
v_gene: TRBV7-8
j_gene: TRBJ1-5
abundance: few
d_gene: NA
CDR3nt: TGTGCCAGCAGGCCCGCGGCTGTTTATTATAGCAATCAGCCCCAGCATTTT
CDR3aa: CASRPAAVYYSNQPQHF

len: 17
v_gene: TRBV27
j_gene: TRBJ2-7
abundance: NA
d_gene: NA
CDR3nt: TGTGCCAGCAGTTTAACCCGACGCGAACGAGACTTATCCGAGCAGTACTTC
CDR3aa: CASSLTRRERDLSEQYF

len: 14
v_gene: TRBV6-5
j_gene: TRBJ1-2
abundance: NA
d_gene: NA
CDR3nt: TGTGCCAGCAGCCGTTTTCCCGCTAACTATGGCTACACCTTC
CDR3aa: CASSRFPANYGYTF

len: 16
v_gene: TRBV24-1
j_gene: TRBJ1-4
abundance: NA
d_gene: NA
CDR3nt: TGTGCCACCAGTGATTTGACAGCGAAATTTGAGGAAAAACTGTTTTTT
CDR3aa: CATSDLTAKFEEKLFF

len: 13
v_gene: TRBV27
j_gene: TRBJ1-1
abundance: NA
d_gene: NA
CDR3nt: TGTGCCAGCCTGGGCCCCATGAACACTGAAGCTTTCTTT
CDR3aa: CASLGPMNTEAFF

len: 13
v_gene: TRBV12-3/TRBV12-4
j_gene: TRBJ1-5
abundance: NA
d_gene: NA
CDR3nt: TGTGCCAGCACAAGGGGGGGCAATCAGCCCCAGCATTTT
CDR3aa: CASTRGGNQPQHF